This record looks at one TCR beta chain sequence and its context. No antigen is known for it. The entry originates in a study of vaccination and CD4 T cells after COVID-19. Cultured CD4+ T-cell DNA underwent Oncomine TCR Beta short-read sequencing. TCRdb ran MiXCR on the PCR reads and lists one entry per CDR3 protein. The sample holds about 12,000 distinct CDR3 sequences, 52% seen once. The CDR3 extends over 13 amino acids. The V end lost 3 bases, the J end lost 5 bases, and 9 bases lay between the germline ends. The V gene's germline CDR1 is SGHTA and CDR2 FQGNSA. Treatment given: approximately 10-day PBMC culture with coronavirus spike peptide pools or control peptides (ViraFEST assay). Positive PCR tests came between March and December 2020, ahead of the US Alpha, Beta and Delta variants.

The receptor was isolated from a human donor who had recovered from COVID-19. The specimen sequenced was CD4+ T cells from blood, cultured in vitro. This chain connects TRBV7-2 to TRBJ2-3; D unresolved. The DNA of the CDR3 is TGTGCCAGCAGCTTGTCGGGTGGAGATACGCAGTATTTT. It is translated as CASSLSGGDTQYF.